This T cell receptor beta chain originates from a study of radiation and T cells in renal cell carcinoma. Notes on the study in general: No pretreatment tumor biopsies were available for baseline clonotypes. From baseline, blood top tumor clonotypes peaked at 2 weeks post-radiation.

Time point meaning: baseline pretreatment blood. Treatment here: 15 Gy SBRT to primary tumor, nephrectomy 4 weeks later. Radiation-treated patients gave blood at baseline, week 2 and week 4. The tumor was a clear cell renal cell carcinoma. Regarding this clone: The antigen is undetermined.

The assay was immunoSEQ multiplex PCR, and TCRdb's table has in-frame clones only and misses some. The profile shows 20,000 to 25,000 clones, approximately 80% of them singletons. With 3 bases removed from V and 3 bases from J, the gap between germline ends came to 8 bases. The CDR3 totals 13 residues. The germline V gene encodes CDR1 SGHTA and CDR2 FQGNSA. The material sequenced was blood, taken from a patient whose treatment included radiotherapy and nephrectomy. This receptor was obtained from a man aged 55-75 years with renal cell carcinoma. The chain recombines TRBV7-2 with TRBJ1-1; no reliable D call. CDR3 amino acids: CASSLMSHTEAFF. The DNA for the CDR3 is TGTGCCAGCAGCTTGATGTCCCACACTGAAGCTTTCTTT.